Shown below are 30 T cell receptor beta chains from a single sample sequenced in a study of shared T cell receptors in the human thymus (dated by TCRdb to about 2021). The library was prepared using the immunoSEQ multiplex PCR assay. In TCRdb, the immuneACCESS table is reduced to in-frame sequences with V and J assigned. These tables do not hold every clone; where another copy was compared, an unresolved V gene accounts for under half, and the others remain unexplained. In all, the sample holds almost 550,000 clones, and 70% to 80% of those were seen once. Roughly 0.013% of the sample lies in the top ten. The same data also went into a second study, on human thymus T cells.

Sequencing was done on a sample of thymocytes. Receptor source: a boy in the first two years of life with a congenital heart defect. Donor details come from another sample of the same person, matched by shared clones.

The chain has TRBV5-1 and TRBJ1-5; D perhaps matches TRBD1 (6 bases). The CDR3 covers 15 residues. V was clipped by 5 bases and J by 0 bases, with 12 bases between them. CDR1 is SGHRS, CDR2 YFSETQ, per germline. The CDR3 DNA reads TGCGCCAGCAGTCGGGAGGGGGATAGCAATCAGCCCCAGCATTTT. This translates into CASSREGDSNQPQHF.

J is TRBJ2-1 and V is TRBV5-6; 7 bases match TRBD1. Germline-derived CDR1 and CDR2 are SGHDT and YYEEEE. Trimming removed 4 bases from V and 6 bases from J; junction bases left unmatched: 13. This CDR3 spans 16 amino acids. The CDR3 DNA is TGTGCCAGCAGCCCTATCGGACAGGTTCGCGGCAATGAGCAGTTCTTC. This codes for CASSPIGQVRGNEQFF.

This chain links TRBV5-1 with TRBJ2-6, with 8 bases aligning to TRBD1. V gave up 4 bases and J gave up 0 bases; unmatched junction bases: 9. This CDR3 region has 18 residues. The germline gives CDR1 SGHRS, CDR2 YFSETQ. The CDR3 DNA follows: TGCGCCAGCAGCCATCCCGGGACAGGCACCTCTGGGGCCAACGTCCTGACTTTC. Its translation: CASSHPGTGTSGANVLTF.

CDR3 residues: CASSITLTGSSYEQYF. The CDR3 coding sequence is TGTGCCAGCAGCATTACCCTAACGGGATCGTCCTACGAGCAGTACTTC. The chain has TRBV11-3 and TRBJ2-7; D possibly corresponds to TRBD2 (5 bases). This CDR3 is 16 amino acids long. The V end lost 5 bases, the J end lost 1 base, and 18 bases lay between the germline ends. Germline lookup yields CDR1 SGHNT and CDR2 YENEEA.

The V call is TRBV7-9, the J call TRBJ1-2; 7 nucleotides align to TRBD1. Germline CDR1 and CDR2: SEHNR and FQNEAQ (reference sequence). The CDR3 length is 17 residues. The V segment lost 1 base and the J segment 0 bases; nucleotides outside the gene matches: 8. The CDR3, as DNA: TGTGCCAGCAGCTTAGAAGGAGGGACAGCGTCTAACTATGGCTACACCTTC. Protein sequence: CASSLEGGTASNYGYTF.

The chain links TRBV29-1 to TRBJ1-2, with TRBD1 matching 8 bases. With 3 bases clipped from V and 6 bases from J, the junction kept 6 bases outside the gene matches. CDR1 is SQVTM and CDR2 is ANQGSEA in the germline V gene. CDR3 size: 13 residues. The CDR3 nucleotides are TGCAGCGTTGATCCAGGGGGCGCGAATGGCTACACCTTC. This gives the protein CSVDPGGANGYTF.

The gene calls are TRBV2 and TRBJ2-3; 13 nucleotides match TRBD2. The ends lost 1 base at V and 3 bases at J; junction bases unmatched: 4. The length of the CDR3 is 17 residues. Germline values: CDR1 SNHLY, CDR2 FYNNEI. CDR3 sequence (DNA): TGTGCCAGCAGTGAAGAACTAGCGGGAGGGGAAACAGATACGCAGTATTTT. Amino acids: CASSEELAGGETDTQYF. Variable domain in full (rest from reference TRBV2 and TRBJ2-3): EPEVTQTPSHQVTQMGQEVILRCVPISNHLYFYWYRQILGQKVEFLVSFYNNEISEKSEIFDDQFSVERPDGSNFTLKIRSTKLEDSAMYFCASSEELAGGETDTQYFGPGTRLTVL.

This clone was detected only a few times. The J gene is TRBJ1-2, the V gene TRBV28; 9 nucleotides match TRBD1. The J segment lost 5 bases and the V segment lost 2 bases, leaving 3 bases of the junction unmatched. CDR1 MDHEN and CDR2 SYDVKM come from the germline V gene. There are 14 residues in the CDR3. CDR3 DNA: TGTGCCAGCAGTTTAGGGACAGGGCGTTATGGCTACACCTTC. This encodes CASSLGTGRYGYTF.

V gene TRBV7-9 combines with J gene TRBJ2-5; D remains ambiguous. Per the germline V gene, CDR1 is SEHNR and CDR2 is FQNEAQ (reference sequence). The ends were cut back, 5 bases at V and 1 base at J, with 26 bases in the middle. This CDR3 region has 19 residues. This CDR3 reads CASSLNARHYGSLQETQYF. CDR3 in DNA: TGTGCCAGCAGCCTTAACGCCCGACATTACGGCTCTCTCCAAGAGACCCAGTACTTC.

The J gene is TRBJ2-1, the V gene TRBV5-1; 7 positions match TRBD1. Germline CDR1 SGHRS, CDR2 YFSETQ. This CDR3 spans 15 amino acids. J lost 5 bases, V lost 5 bases, and 10 bases had no gene match. CDR3 residues: CASSPLPTGNNEQFF. As DNA, the CDR3 is TGCGCCAGCAGTCCCCTACCGACAGGGAACAATGAGCAGTTCTTC.

This chain links TRBV27 with TRBJ2-7, with 12 bases matching TRBD1. Germline V gene sequence: CDR1 MNHEY, CDR2 SMNVEV (reference sequence). J was trimmed by 3 bases and V by 4 bases; bases with no gene match: 10. The CDR3 spans 17 residues. This chain's CDR3 is CASSSGQGATDFYEQYF. In nucleotides, the CDR3 is TGTGCCAGCAGTTCGGGACAGGGGGCTACCGATTTCTACGAGCAGTACTTC.

The J gene is TRBJ2-7, the V gene TRBV27; the D gene is possibly TRBD1 (5 bases). Germline V gene sequence: CDR1 MNHEY, CDR2 SMNVEV (reference sequence). The CDR3 loop spans 13 amino acids. With 3 bases removed from V and 5 bases from J, the gap between germline ends came to 11 bases. The DNA of the CDR3 is TGTGCCAGCAGTTTTAAGGGGTTCGACGAGCAGTACTTC. Residues: CASSFKGFDEQYF.

This clone was detected a few times. The V and J genes are TRBV19 and TRBJ2-2; D may be TRBD2 (5 bases). V lost 7 bases and J 3 bases, leaving 15 bases between the germline ends. Germline values: CDR1 LNHDA, CDR2 SQIVND (reference sequence). This CDR3 region has 15 residues. The CDR3 bases are TGTGCCAGTATGGGGAATCGGGGTGACACCGGGGAGCTGTTTTTT. Its translation is CASMGNRGDTGELFF.

DNA for the CDR3: TGTGCCAGCAGCCAAGATCCCGTCCAAGAGACCCAGTACTTC. This encodes CASSQDPVQETQYF. V is TRBV4-2 and J is TRBJ2-5; the D is unclear. This CDR3 spans 14 amino acids. The ends were cut back, 0 bases at V and 1 base at J, with 6 bases in the middle. Germline-derived CDR1 and CDR2 are LGHNA and YNFKEQ.

CDR3 sequence: CASRLVGYRGTGELFF. DNA for the CDR3: TGTGCCAGTAGATTAGTAGGGTACCGGGGGACCGGGGAGCTGTTTTTT. This sequence joins TRBV19 and TRBJ2-2; the D gene is possibly TRBD2 (6 bases). The CDR3 has 16 amino acids. Germline V gene data show CDR1 as LNHDA and CDR2 as SQIVND (reference sequence). V lost 6 bases and J lost 5, with 19 bases in between.

V gene TRBV15 combines with J gene TRBJ2-1; D is possibly TRBD2 (7 bases). The length of the CDR3 is 16 residues. Looked up from germline, CDR1 is LNHNV and CDR2 is YYDKDF (reference sequence). Trimming stripped 6 bases from V and 5 bases from J, with 20 bases between. The CDR3 DNA follows: TGTGCCACCAGTCCAGATCCTGCGGGGGCACACAATGAGCAGTTCTTC. Translated: CATSPDPAGAHNEQFF. The entire variable domain, with the rest obtained from reference TRBV15 and TRBJ2-1, is as follows: DAMVIQNPRYQVTQFGKPVTLSCSQTLNHNVMYWYQQKSSQAPKLLFHYYDKDFNNEADTPDNFQSRRPNTSFCFLDIRSPGLGDTAMYLCATSPDPAGAHNEQFFGPGTRLTVL.

This clone came up a few times. The chain couples TRBV7-2 to TRBJ2-5; 8 bases match TRBD2. V gave up 1 base and J gave up 5 bases; unmatched junction bases: 6. CDR1 SGHTA and CDR2 FQGNSA come from the germline V gene. The CDR3 runs to 15 residues. CDR3 residues: CASSLGREGGETQYF. The DNA of the CDR3 is TGTGCCAGCAGCTTAGGCCGGGAGGGCGGGGAGACCCAGTACTTC.

The chain combines TRBV28 with TRBJ2-3; no clear D gene. The CDR3 is made up of 14 amino acids. V lost 3 bases, J lost 2 bases, and 9 bases lay in between. Looked up from germline, CDR1 is MDHEN and CDR2 is SYDVKM. CDR3 in DNA: TGTGCCAGCAGTTTTCTGGGCCCCACAGATACGCAGTATTTT. Translating gives CASSFLGPTDTQYF.

The V call is TRBV7-2, the J call TRBJ2-7; TRBD2 is a possible D gene (6 bases). The germline gives CDR1 SGHTA, CDR2 FQGNSA. V lost 5 bases to trimming and J lost 1 base, with 18 bases between them. The CDR3 totals 16 residues. CDR3 region: CASSLPGRDPSYEQYF. The CDR3 DNA follows: TGTGCCAGCAGCCTCCCCGGGCGGGACCCTTCCTACGAGCAGTACTTC.

This chain joins TRBV5-4 and TRBJ2-5; D is uncertain. Germline V gene lookup returns CDR1 SGHNT and CDR2 YYREEE (reference sequence). The CDR3 extends over 12 amino acids. Deletions cut 1 base from V and 4 bases from J, with 5 bases between. In DNA, the CDR3 is TGTGCCAGCAGCTTGTTGCGAGAGACCCAGTACTTC. It translates to CASSLLRETQYF.

There are a few counts of this clone. The chain combines TRBV4-3 with TRBJ2-1; perhaps TRBD1 as D (6 bases). V lost 0 bases to trimming and J lost 13 bases, with 16 bases between them. Germline CDR1 LGHNA, CDR2 YSLEER. CDR3 size: 14 residues. CDR3 sequence reads: CASSQDGGGPSQFF. The DNA for the CDR3 is TGCGCCAGCAGCCAAGATGGGGGCGGCCCGAGCCAGTTCTTC.

The chain uses TRBV2 and TRBJ1-5; TRBD1 aligns across 8 bases. Germline values: CDR1 SNHLY, CDR2 FYNNEI. The CDR3 consists of 19 residues. J lost 7 bases, V lost 6 bases, and 23 bases had no gene match. This CDR3 is CASRQNGFRDRPLLQPQHF. CDR3 coding DNA: TGTGCCAGCAGGCAAAATGGCTTCCGGGACAGGCCACTTTTACAGCCCCAGCATTTT.

This chain links TRBV15 with TRBJ2-2, with 12 bases lining up with TRBD2. Germline V lookup: CDR1 LNHNV, CDR2 YYDKDF (reference sequence). After removal of 2 bases from V and 7 bases from J, the junction contained 11 bases not matched to a gene. The CDR3 loop spans 18 amino acids. DNA of the CDR3: TGTGCCACCAGCAGAAACTTCCTAGCGGGAGGGCCGGTCGGGGAGCTGTTTTTT. This codes for CATSRNFLAGGPVGELFF. Using reference TRBV15 and TRBJ2-2 for the parts outside the CDR3, the full variable domain is DAMVIQNPRYQVTQFGKPVTLSCSQTLNHNVMYWYQQKSSQAPKLLFHYYDKDFNNEADTPDNFQSRRPNTSFCFLDIRSPGLGDTAMYLCATSRNFLAGGPVGELFFGEGSRLTVL.

The V call is TRBV10-3, the J call TRBJ2-1; 12 bases are a match to TRBD2. The V segment lost 4 bases and the J segment 3 bases; nucleotides outside the gene matches: 13. Germline loops: CDR1 ENHRY, CDR2 SYGVKD. The CDR3 sequence is 19 residues long. CDR3 nucleotide sequence: TGTGCCATCAGTGGTCATTTCCCTAGCGGGAGGGATCTCTACAATGAGCAGTTCTTC. Translated: CAISGHFPSGRDLYNEQFF.

This clone was counted only a few times. The rearrangement uses TRBV9 and TRBJ2-3; 7 bases line up with TRBD1. V was pared by 2 bases and J by 0 bases, with 3 bases of the junction left unmatched. This CDR3 contains 15 residues. CDR1 is SGDLS, CDR2 YYNGEE, per germline. This chain's CDR3 is CASSVGTASTDTQYF. CDR3 DNA sequence: TGTGCCAGCAGCGTCGGGACAGCTAGCACAGATACGCAGTATTTT.

The V call is TRBV4-2, the J call TRBJ2-2; a weak D match, TRBD2 (6 bases). Germline V CDR1 and CDR2: LGHNA, YNFKEQ. This CDR3 is built from 15 residues. V lost 5 bases, J lost 3 bases, and 13 bases lay in between. The CDR3 loop reads CASSYPGLYTGELFF. CDR3 nucleotides: TGTGCCAGCAGCTACCCGGGACTTTACACCGGGGAGCTGTTTTTT.

The rearrangement uses TRBV30 and TRBJ2-3; D unclear. Trimming left V 2 bases short and J 0 bases short, with 9 bases between. Looked up from germline, CDR1 is GTSNPN and CDR2 is SVGIG (reference sequence). The CDR3 loop spans 14 amino acids. The CDR3: CAWSIPLSTDTQYF. The CDR3 DNA is TGTGCCTGGAGTATACCACTAAGCACAGATACGCAGTATTTT.

This clone has just one count. The chain joins TRBV4-3 to TRBJ2-1; perhaps TRBD2 as D (6 bases). This CDR3 is 14 amino acids long. V gave up 0 bases and J gave up 10 bases, with 13 bases separating them. CDR1 is LGHNA and CDR2 is YSLEER in the germline V gene. CDR3 region: CASSQELASDEQFF. Here the CDR3 DNA reads TGCGCCAGCAGCCAAGAGCTAGCGTCGGACGAGCAGTTCTTC.

The chain joins TRBV15 to TRBJ2-7, with TRBD2 as a possible D gene (6 bases). V was clipped by 0 bases and J by 1 base, with 10 bases between them. The CDR3 runs 15 residues. Per the germline V gene, CDR1 is LNHNV and CDR2 is YYDKDF (reference sequence). Here the CDR3 DNA reads TGTGCCACCAGCAGAGAAGGTGGGAGGTCCTACGAGCAGTACTTC. This sequence encodes CATSREGGRSYEQYF.

The chain carries TRBV11-2 and TRBJ2-1; 9 nucleotides align to TRBD2. There are 17 residues in the CDR3. J lost 2 bases, V lost 0 bases, and 5 bases had no gene match. Germline loops: CDR1 SGHAT, CDR2 FQNNGV. The DNA for the CDR3 is TGTGCCAGCAGCTTAGATAAGGGACTAGCAGCCTACAATGAGCAGTTCTTC. Its translation: CASSLDKGLAAYNEQFF.